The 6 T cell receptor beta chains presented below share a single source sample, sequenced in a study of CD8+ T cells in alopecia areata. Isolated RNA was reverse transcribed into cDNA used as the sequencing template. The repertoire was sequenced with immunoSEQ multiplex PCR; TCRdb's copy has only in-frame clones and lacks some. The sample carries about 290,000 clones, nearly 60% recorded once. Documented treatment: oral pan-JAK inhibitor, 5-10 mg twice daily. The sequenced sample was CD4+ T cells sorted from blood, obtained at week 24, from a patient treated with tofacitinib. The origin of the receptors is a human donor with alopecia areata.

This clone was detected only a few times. In DNA, the CDR3 is TGTGCCAGCAGCGCACGGGCATCCTCTGAAGCTTTCTTT. Residues: CASSARASSEAFF. The gene calls are TRBV9 and TRBJ1-1; D unclear. The germline V gene has CDR1 SGDLS and CDR2 YYNGEE. Deletions cut 3 bases from V and 6 bases from J, with 12 bases between. CDR3 size: 13 residues.

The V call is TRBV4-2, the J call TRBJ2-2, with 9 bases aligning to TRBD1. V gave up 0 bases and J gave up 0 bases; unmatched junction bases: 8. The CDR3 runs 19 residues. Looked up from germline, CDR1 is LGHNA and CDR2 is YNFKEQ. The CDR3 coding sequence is TGTGCCAGCAGCCAAGAGGGACAGGGCCTGTTCGCGAACACCGGGGAGCTGTTTTTT. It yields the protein CASSQEGQGLFANTGELFF.

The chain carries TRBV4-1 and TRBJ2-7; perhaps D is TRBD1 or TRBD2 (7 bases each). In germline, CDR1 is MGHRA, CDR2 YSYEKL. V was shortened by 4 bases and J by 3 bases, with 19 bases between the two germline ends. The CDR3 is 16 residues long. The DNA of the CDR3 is TGCGCCAGCAGCCTCGGTCGCAGCAGGGGGGGCTACGAGCAGTACTTC. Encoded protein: CASSLGRSRGGYEQYF.

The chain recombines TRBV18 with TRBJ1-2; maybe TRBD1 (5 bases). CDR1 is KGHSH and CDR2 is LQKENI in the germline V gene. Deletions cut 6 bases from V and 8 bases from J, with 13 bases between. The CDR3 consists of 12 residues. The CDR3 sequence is CASSGAVRGYTF. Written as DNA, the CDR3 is TGTGCCAGCTCTGGGGCCGTGCGAGGCTACACCTTC.

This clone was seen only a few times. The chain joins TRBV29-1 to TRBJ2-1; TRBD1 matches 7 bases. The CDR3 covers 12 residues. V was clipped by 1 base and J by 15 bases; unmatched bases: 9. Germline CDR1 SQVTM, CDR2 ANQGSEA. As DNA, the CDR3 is TGCAGCGTTGAAGTCGGACAGGTAAATCGGTTCTTC. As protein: CSVEVGQVNRFF.

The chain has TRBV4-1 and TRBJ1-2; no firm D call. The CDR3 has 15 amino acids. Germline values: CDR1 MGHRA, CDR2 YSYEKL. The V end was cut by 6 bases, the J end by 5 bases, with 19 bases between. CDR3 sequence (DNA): TGCGCCAGCAGGTCTCACGCGGGGAGATGGTATGGCTACACCTTC. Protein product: CASRSHAGRWYGYTF.